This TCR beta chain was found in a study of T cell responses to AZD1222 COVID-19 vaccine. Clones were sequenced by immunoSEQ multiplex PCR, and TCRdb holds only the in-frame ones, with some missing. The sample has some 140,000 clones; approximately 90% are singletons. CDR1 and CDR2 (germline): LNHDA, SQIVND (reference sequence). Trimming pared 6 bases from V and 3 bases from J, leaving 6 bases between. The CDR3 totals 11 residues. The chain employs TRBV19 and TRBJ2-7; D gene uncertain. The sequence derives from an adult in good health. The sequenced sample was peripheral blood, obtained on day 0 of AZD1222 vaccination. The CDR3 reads CASSPGYEQYF. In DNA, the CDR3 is TGTGCCAGTAGCCCCGGCTACGAGCAGTACTTC. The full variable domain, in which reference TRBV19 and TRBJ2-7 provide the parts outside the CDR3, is DGGITQSPKYLFRKEGQNVTLSCEQNLNHDAMYWYRQDPGQGLRLIYYSQIVNDFQKGDIAEGYSVSREKKESFPLTVTSAQKNPTAFYLCASSPGYEQYFGPGTRLTVT.